The TCR beta chain under discussion was sequenced for a study of glioma-infiltrating T cells. Study-wide results and caveats: CDR3 overlap between tissue and blood was very small.

As for this clonotype: Antigen: not known.

Germline V gene lookup returns CDR1 ENHRY and CDR2 SYGVKD. V lost 5 bases, J lost 6 bases, and 12 bases stayed unmatched. The CDR3 extends over 16 amino acids. The iRepertoire nested amplicon-rescue multiplex PCR amplified TCR alpha and beta CDR3s from RNA. Input was roughly 100-450 ng of tissue mRNA or PBMC total RNA. From the multiplex PCR reads, TCRdb called clonotypes with MiXCR, one entry per CDR3 protein. There are over 90,000 distinct CDR3 sequences in the sample; roughly 30% occur only once, and 44% lies in the top ten. The clonotype originates from a human donor with low-grade glioma or glioblastoma, undergoing nonglioma brain surgery, or in good health (not recorded which). The sequencing input was glioma tissue, nonneoplastic brain tissue, or PBMCs (not recorded which). The chain is built from TRBV10-3 and TRBJ2-3, with 9 bases matching TRBD2. Here the CDR3 reads CAISSRGGGGVDTQYF. CDR3 DNA sequence: TGTGCCATCAGTTCCCGCGGCGGCGGGGGGGTGGATACGCAGTATTTT.